A selection of T cell receptor beta chains follows, all from one sample in a study of blood T cells in healthy people across ages. TCRdb ran MiXCR on the 5' RACE reads and lists one entry per CDR3 protein. The table lists fewer than 2 million distinct CDR3 sequences, roughly 43% of them singletons, with 20% to 25% in the top ten. Material for sequencing was blood. These receptors all come from a human donor in good health. CDR3s include the opening cysteine and the closing phenylalanine or tryptophan.

J | V | CDR3
TRBJ2-3 | TRBV7-2 | CASSPSRLVDPDTQYF
TRBJ1-6 | TRBV28 | CASADANYNSPLHF
TRBJ1-2 | TRBV6-5 | CAGSLGRLYGYTF
TRBJ2-1 | TRBV2 | CASCNRSNEQFF
. | TRBV7-7 | CASSFRLAPTHEQYF
TRBJ2-7 | TRBV5-1 | CASSLGSPSGSYEQYF
TRBJ2-3 | TRBV5-1 | CASSLAPDPNGGTDTQYF
TRBJ1-2 | TRBV4-3 | CASSQDRQGGYGYTF
TRBJ1-3 | TRBV7-6 | CASSLRGGASGNTIYF
. | TRBV5-1 | CASSLAGSYETYEQYF
TRBJ2-7 | TRBV7-9 | CASSFLGSTYEQYF
TRBJ1-5 | TRBV5-1 | CASSPEGVWQPQHF
TRBJ2-1 | TRBV4-1 | CASSQGLRGNEQFF
TRBJ1-2 | TRBV12-3/TRBV12-4 | CASSGLQNNYGYTF
TRBJ2-3 | TRBV10-3 | CAISDPGKTSGTDTQYF
TRBJ2-3 | TRBV7-2 | CASSSRGPHSGGRRTQYF
TRBJ2-7 | TRBV7-6 | CASSQTPGQGAYEQYF
TRBJ1-2 | TRBV7-2 | CASSSIQGGLGYTF
TRBJ2-7 | TRBV5-6 | CASSLEVWAGQNYEQYF
TRBJ2-1 | TRBV14 | CASSQVDRGSQFF
TRBJ1-1 | TRBV5-6 | CASNTPGQGNTEAFF
TRBJ2-1 | TRBV15 | CATSRESGGLGSIYNEQFF
TRBJ1-5 | TRBV2 | CASSEAQGYQPQHF
TRBJ2-7 | TRBV9 | CASSPGDTASYEQYF
TRBJ1-2 | TRBV7-9 | CASSLPTGFHYGYTF
TRBJ1-1 | TRBV12-3/TRBV12-4 | CASTRGQGWDTEAFF
TRBJ1-2 | TRBV10-3 | CAISANKDRGLSGGYTF
TRBJ2-7 | TRBV5-5 | CASSLVETPYEQYF
TRBJ1-1 | TRBV11-1 | CASRGPTEAFF
TRBJ2-4 | TRBV4-1 | CASSTGLGNIQYF
TRBJ1-2 | TRBV21-1 | CASRGTENSNYGYTF
TRBJ1-1 | TRBV29-1 | CSVEGQGSGAFF
TRBJ2-3 | TRBV20-1 | CSASSTPDTQYF
TRBJ2-7 | TRBV5-1 | CASRVGDGSYEQYF
TRBJ1-1 | TRBV4-3 | CASSPSTARHTEAFF
TRBJ2-1 | TRBV4-3 | CASSQDHDGGPGNEQFF
TRBJ1-2 | TRBV15 | CATSRDRQGGNGYTF
TRBJ2-5 | TRBV5-1 | CASSLQDYSTQYF
TRBJ1-1 | TRBV29-1 | CSGGDSESEAFF
TRBJ2-7 | TRBV16 | CASSQRQGQGVSYEQYF
TRBJ1-2 | TRBV5-1 | CASSMDRNYGYTF
TRBJ1-5 | TRBV20-1 | CSAPAGQGGQPQHF
TRBJ1-1 | TRBV6-2/TRBV6-3 | CASSLDRVQIEAFF
TRBJ2-7 | TRBV29-1 | CSVDDGAYYEQYF
TRBJ2-7 | TRBV5-6 | CASSLGVAGGAIYEQYF
TRBJ2-7 | TRBV27 | CASSSFTITGSYEQYF
TRBJ2-1 | TRBV6-2/TRBV6-3 | CASGGTSFEQFF
TRBJ1-2 | TRBV4-2 | CASSQLTPAAGYTF
TRBJ2-7 | TRBV20-1 | CSAGTGFFYEQYF
TRBJ2-7 | TRBV27 | CASSSLSGGLPYEQYF
TRBJ1-2 | TRBV5-6 | CASSHGGILGYGYTF